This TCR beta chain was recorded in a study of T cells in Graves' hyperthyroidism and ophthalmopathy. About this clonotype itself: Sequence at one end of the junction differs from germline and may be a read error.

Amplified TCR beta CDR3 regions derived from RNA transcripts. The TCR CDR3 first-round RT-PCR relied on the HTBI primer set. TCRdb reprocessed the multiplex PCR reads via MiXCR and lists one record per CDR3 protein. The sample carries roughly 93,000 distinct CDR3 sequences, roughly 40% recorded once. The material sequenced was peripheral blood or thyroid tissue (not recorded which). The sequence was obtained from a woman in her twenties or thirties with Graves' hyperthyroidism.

Written as DNA, the CDR3 is TGTGTCAGCAGAAGCCCGGGACTAGCGGGAGCTGGGCAGTACTTC. Amino acid sequence: CVSRSPGLAGAGQYF. This sequence joins TRBV5-8 and TRBJ2-7; 14 bases align to TRBD2. The CDR3 has 15 amino acids. The germline gives CDR1 SGHTS, CDR2 YDEGEE.